This T cell receptor (beta chain) was found in a study of blood T cell repertoires in COVID-19. Sequencing was performed with immunoSEQ multiplex PCR; in TCRdb, only in-frame clones are kept and a portion is missing. In the table there are over 450,000 clones, roughly 87% of which are singletons. Deletions cut 6 bases from V and 6 bases from J, with 10 bases between. The germline V gene has CDR1 SGHNT and CDR2 YENEEA. This CDR3 comprises 12 residues. The V call is TRBV11-3, the J call TRBJ2-3; D possibly corresponds to TRBD1 (6 bases). The sequenced sample was peripheral blood. This clonotype originated in a man aged 18 to 35 with COVID-19, enrolled during active disease. The CDR3 loop reads CASSFRGDTQYF. The CDR3 coding sequence is TGTGCCAGCAGTTTTAGGGGGGATACGCAGTATTTT.